This T cell receptor beta chain is drawn from a study of T cells in Graves' hyperthyroidism and ophthalmopathy. A lack of ophthalmopathy progression within 18 months defined stable Graves' hyperthyroidism. The CDR3 length is 14 residues. The germline V gene has CDR1 SEHNR and CDR2 FQNEAQ (reference sequence). In the case of this clonotype: With a much larger clone just one base away, this may be a read error.

TCR beta CDR3 sequences were amplified from RNA transcripts. The TCR CDR3 was amplified in a first-round RT-PCR using the HTBI primer set. TCRdb used MiXCR to reprocess the multiplex PCR reads, holding one entry per CDR3 protein. The table lists 500,000 to 750,000 distinct CDR3 sequences, around 45% of them singletons, with more than 7.5% in the top ten. This sequence was found in a woman aged 18 to 35 with Graves' hyperthyroidism. Sequencing was performed on peripheral blood or thyroid tissue (not recorded which). This chain connects TRBV7-9 to TRBJ2-7; 9 positions match TRBD2. The CDR3 DNA is TGTGCCAGCAGTTTATCTAGCGGGAAGTACGTGCAGTACTTC. It specifies CASSLSSGKYVQYF.